This T cell receptor beta chain is from a study of Ad26.COV2.S vaccination and SARS-CoV-2 variants. Looking at the study overall: Each vaccinee took Ad26.COV2.S intramuscularly, once or twice 56 days apart.

The repertoire was sequenced with immunoSEQ multiplex PCR; TCRdb's copy has only in-frame clones and lacks some. The table lists around 270,000 clones, around 88% of them singletons. The table lists this clone with a few counts. Treatment reported: around 19 received Ad26.COV2.S at low or high dose, single or two shots; several received placebo; per-sample allocation not given. Sample collection was performed on day 63 after the first vaccine or placebo injection. V gave up 0 bases and J gave up 6 bases, with 12 bases separating them. The germline CDR1 and CDR2 sequences are MNHEY and SVGAGI. The CDR3 loop spans 16 amino acids.

The TCR originated in a person between 18 and 60 years old who received the Ad26.COV2.S COVID-19 vaccine or a placebo. The chain joins TRBV6-5 to TRBJ1-6; D unclear. The specimen was peripheral blood, collected in a trial of Ad26.COV2.S vaccine versus placebo. The CDR3 DNA follows: TGTGCCAGCAGTTACTCTAGGGTCCCGATTAATTCACCCCTCCACTTT. Translation gives CASSYSRVPINSPLHF.